This T cell receptor beta chain stems from a study of vaccination and CD4 T cells after COVID-19. Study as a whole: Overlapping spike peptides of SARS-CoV-2, HCoV-NL63, HCoV-OC43 and HCoV-229E were used, and cells were stimulated with them. Each control was exposed to a CEFX pool, an HIV-1 Nef pool, or no peptide at all.

Treatment specified: roughly 10-day PBMC culture with coronavirus spike peptide pools or control peptides (ViraFEST assay). The Oncomine TCR Beta short-read assay was what sequenced the DNA obtained from cultured CD4+ T cells. Extraction of genomic DNA was performed on cultured CD4+ T cells. TCRdb re-derived calls from the PCR reads in MiXCR, one entry per CDR3 protein. The data show under 20,000 distinct CDR3 sequences, with about 32% seen just once and about 16% held by the top ten. About this clonotype: The antigen is unknown.

The CDR3 has 14 residues. Germline lookup yields CDR1 MNHEY and CDR2 SVGEGT. The germline V and J ends were trimmed by 0 bases and 6 bases, with 8 bases remaining between them. The sample was cultured CD4+ T cells from blood. The chain carries TRBV6-2 or TRBV6-3 and TRBJ2-2, with no clear D. The clonotype was recovered from a human donor with COVID-19. In nucleotides, the CDR3 is TGTGCCAGCAGTTACTCGTTGGGTCCCGGGGAGCTGTTTTTT. Translated, it gives CASSYSLGPGELFF.